Shown below are 29 T cell receptor beta chains from a single sample sequenced in a study of cytomegalovirus exposure and HLA in healthy donors. It was with 60 Vbeta and 13 Jbeta primers that the PCR ran. Clones were sequenced by immunoSEQ multiplex PCR, and TCRdb holds only the in-frame ones, with some missing. The sample has approximately 40,000 clones, 55% to 75% seen once; the top ten hold less than 20%. The sequenced sample was PBMCs. The receptor source for this set is a man over 45 in good health and CMV-seropositive.

V usage is TRBV2 and J usage is TRBJ1-1, with a possible D match to TRBD1 (6 bases). The length of the CDR3 is 14 residues. Germline CDR1 is SNHLY and CDR2 is FYNNEI. V lost 3 bases and J lost 5, with 13 bases in between. The CDR3 coding sequence is TGTGCCAGCAGTGAGGCAGGGGTGGGTACTGAAGCTTTCTTT. It specifies CASSEAGVGTEAFF.

This clone appeared once. This CDR3 reads CSAYSPDEQYF. CDR3 nucleotide sequence: TGCAGTGCTTATAGTCCCGACGAGCAGTACTTC. The V call is TRBV20-1, the J call TRBJ2-7; no definite D call. The V end was cut by 5 bases, the J end by 5 bases, with 10 bases between. In germline, CDR1 is DFQATT, CDR2 SNEGSKA (reference sequence). The CDR3 loop spans 11 amino acids.

In this sample, this clone turned up once. At one of its ends the junction is not consistent with the germline gene, which may arise from a read error. This rearrangement joins TRBV30 to TRBJ1-5, with a possible D match to TRBD1 (5 bases). Germline-derived CDR1 and CDR2 are GTSNPN and SVGIG (reference sequence). CDR3 length equals 12 residues. The CDR3 is CAWNQQGQPRHF. DNA of the CDR3: TGTGCCTGGAACCAGCAGGGTCAGCCCCGGCATTTT.

CDR3 region: CVRSSAVRDIVFYSNQPQHF. CDR3 nucleotide sequence: TGTGTCAGAAGCTCAGCGGTACGGGACATAGTTTTTTATAGCAATCAGCCCCAGCATTTT. The chain has TRBV7-5 and TRBJ1-5; the table's D call of TRBD1 was not tested on the DNA. TRBV7-5 is a listed pseudogene. This CDR3 contains 20 residues.

This chain connects TRBV2 to TRBJ2-1, with 7 positions matching TRBD2. This CDR3 is 17 amino acids long. Germline CDR1 and CDR2: SNHLY and FYNNEI. V dropped 6 bases and J dropped 1; count of bases not matched to a gene: 12. The CDR3 protein is CASRGLLERGSYNEQFF. Written as DNA, the CDR3 is TGTGCCAGCAGGGGCCTATTAGAGCGGGGTTCCTACAATGAGCAGTTCTTC.

In its sample, this clone ranks as medium-sized (0.01 to 0.1%). This chain joins TRBV4-3 and TRBJ2-7; the D is unclear. This CDR3 has 13 amino acids. CDR1 LGHNA and CDR2 YSLEER come from the germline V gene. The V gene lost 0 bases and the J gene lost 6 bases, with 9 bases spanning the gap. The CDR3: CASSQDNGVEQYF. Written as DNA, the CDR3 is TGCGCCAGCAGCCAAGATAACGGAGTCGAGCAGTACTTC.

The chain uses TRBV20-1 and TRBJ2-7; 8 bases are a match to TRBD1. The germline V gene has CDR1 DFQATT and CDR2 SNEGSKA (reference sequence). The CDR3 has 11 amino acids. Unmatched junction bases numbered 3, after V lost 5 bases and J lost 6 bases. The CDR3 coding sequence is TGCAGTGCTTGGACAGGGCTCGAGCAGTACTTC. Its protein product is CSAWTGLEQYF.

The CDR3 nucleotides read TGTGCCAGCGGCCCAGGGGGCTTCTATGGCTACACCTTC. Its protein is CASGPGGFYGYTF. The genes are TRBV9 and TRBJ1-2; 8 bases match TRBD1. CDR3 length: 13 residues. Unmatched junction bases numbered 6, after V lost 7 bases and J lost 4 bases. In germline, CDR1 is SGDLS, CDR2 YYNGEE.

This clone was seen a handful of times. The V call is TRBV5-5, the J call TRBJ1-1, with D hard to call. Germline-derived CDR1 and CDR2 are SGHKS and YYEKEE (reference sequence). Trimming took off 2 bases at V and 7 bases at J, with 9 bases between the two ends. The CDR3 is 12 residues long. CDR3 residues: CASSLGSYEAFF. CDR3 DNA: TGTGCCAGCAGCTTAGGGAGCTATGAAGCTTTCTTT. The full variable domain, in which reference TRBV5-5 and TRBJ1-1 provide the parts outside the CDR3, is DAGVTQSPTHLIKTRGQQVTLRCSPISGHKSVSWYQQVLGQGPQFIFQYYEKEERGRGNFPDRFSARQFPNYSSELNVNALLLGDSALYLCASSLGSYEAFFGQGTRLTVV.

This chain connects TRBV14 to TRBJ2-5; 10 nucleotides line up with TRBD1. The CDR3 spans 16 residues. Looked up from germline, CDR1 is SGHDN and CDR2 is FVKESK. With 2 bases clipped from V and 4 bases from J, the junction kept 7 bases outside the gene matches. CDR3 sequence reads: CASSQRSTGGTETQYF. The CDR3 nucleotides read TGTGCCAGCAGCCAACGGTCGACAGGGGGCACAGAGACCCAGTACTTC.

This chain joins TRBV7-9 and TRBJ2-1; 11 bases match TRBD2. V was pared by 4 bases and J by 4 bases, with 3 bases of the junction left unmatched. There are 15 residues in the CDR3. Germline V gene sequence: CDR1 SEHNR, CDR2 FQNEAQ (reference sequence). For the CDR3, the DNA is TGTGCCAGCAGCTCTAGCGGGGGGCTATACAATGAGCAGTTCTTC. Translation gives CASSSSGGLYNEQFF.

Only one count was recorded for this clone. V and J are TRBV6-5 and TRBJ2-7, with D tentatively TRBD2 (5 bases). Trimming cost V 2 bases and J 0 bases, with 8 bases left between them. CDR3 size: 14 residues. The germline V gene encodes CDR1 MNHEY and CDR2 SVGAGI. The CDR3 loop reads CASSYQRGSYEQYF. The CDR3 DNA sequence: TGTGCCAGCAGTTACCAACGGGGCTCCTACGAGCAGTACTTC.

This clone was detected once. The rearrangement joins TRBV4-1 to TRBJ2-3; D call uncertain. The CDR3 contains 15 residues. Germline V lookup: CDR1 MGHRA, CDR2 YSYEKL. V was trimmed by 1 base and J by 4 bases, leaving 12 bases between them. CDR3 loop: CASSQGYGPADTQYF. CDR3 nucleotides: TGCGCCAGCAGCCAAGGGTATGGGCCAGCAGATACGCAGTATTTT.

This clone was seen a handful of times. The chain is built from TRBV4-3 and TRBJ1-2, with D unresolved. V was clipped by 0 bases and J by 6 bases, with 14 bases between them. The length of the CDR3 is 15 residues. The germline V gene encodes CDR1 LGHNA and CDR2 YSLEER. The CDR3: CASSQDPITRDGYTF. CDR3 nucleotides: TGCGCCAGCAGCCAAGACCCGATAACCCGGGATGGCTACACCTTC.

This clone has just a few counts. Here the CDR3 reads CASSFGTGYEQYF. CDR3 DNA: TGTGCCAGCAGCTTCGGCACAGGCTACGAGCAGTACTTC. The V gene is TRBV7-2, the J gene TRBJ2-7, with D possibly TRBD1 on 5 matching bases. Trimming shortened V by 3 bases and J by 3 bases, and 9 bases separated the two germline ends. CDR3 length: 13 amino acids. Germline V lookup: CDR1 SGHTA, CDR2 FQGNSA.

This clone was counted between two and nine times. This rearrangement joins TRBV7-2 to TRBJ2-5; 10 bases fit TRBD2. The V gene's germline CDR1 is SGHTA and CDR2 FQGNSA. Trimming took 4 bases from V and 5 from J; bases not matched to a gene: 10. The CDR3 length is 16 residues. As DNA, the CDR3 is TGTGCCAGCAGCTACTCCGGGACTAGCGTCCGGGAGACCCAGTACTTC. Translating it yields CASSYSGTSVRETQYF.

The rearrangement joins TRBV29-1 to TRBJ1-2; D possibly corresponds to TRBD1 (6 bases). The V gene lost 6 bases and the J gene lost 6 bases, with 17 bases spanning the gap. The CDR3 consists of 13 residues. The germline gives CDR1 SQVTM, CDR2 ANQGSEA. The CDR3 spells CSVNEGGADGYTF. The CDR3 nucleotides read TGCAGCGTCAACGAAGGGGGGGCAGATGGCTACACCTTC.

CDR3 coding DNA: TGTGCTAGTGGTTTACCTCCCGGTGGCACAGATACGCAGTATTTT. Translation: CASGLPPGGTDTQYF. The chain employs TRBV12-5 and TRBJ2-3, with no clear D. Germline V lookup: CDR1 LGHNT, CDR2 FRNRAP. The V end was cut by 3 bases, the J end by 1 base, with 11 bases between. This CDR3 region has 15 residues.

The chain has TRBV7-9 and TRBJ1-4, with D perhaps matching TRBD1 (5 bases). V was shortened by 5 bases and J by 3 bases, with 13 bases between the two germline ends. The CDR3 is 15 residues long. The germline V gene has CDR1 SEHNR and CDR2 FQNEAQ (reference sequence). CDR3 DNA: TGTGCCAGCAGCCTCCCGACAGCCCCTAATGAAAAACTGTTTTTT. As protein: CASSLPTAPNEKLFF.

This clone has only one observation. J is TRBJ1-6 and V is TRBV5-1; D not certain. CDR1 is SGHRS, CDR2 YFSETQ, per germline. The CDR3 is 13 residues long. The ends were cut back, 6 bases at V and 8 bases at J, with 12 bases in the middle. The chain's CDR3 is CASNREADSPLHF. CDR3 nucleotides: TGCGCCAGCAATCGGGAGGCAGATTCACCCCTCCACTTT. Full variable domain (remainder filled in from reference TRBV5-1 and TRBJ1-6): KAGVTQTPRYLIKTRGQQVTLSCSPISGHRSVSWYQQTPGQGLQFLFEYFSETQRNKGNFPGRFSGRQFSNSRSEMNVSTLELGDSALYLCASNREADSPLHFGNGTRLTVT.

The chain joins TRBV7-2 to TRBJ2-1; TRBD2 matches 10 bases. Losses at the gene ends were 5 bases for V and 6 bases for J; bases not matched to a gene: 4. The germline gives CDR1 SGHTA, CDR2 FQGNSA. CDR3 size: 14 residues. In DNA, the CDR3 is TGTGCCAGCAGCCTCGGGACTAGCGTCAATGAGCAGTTCTTC. It translates to CASSLGTSVNEQFF.

The J gene is TRBJ2-1, the V gene TRBV4-3, with D tentatively TRBD2 (7 bases). Germline assignment: CDR1 LGHNA and CDR2 YSLEER. The V end lost 1 base, the J end lost 0 bases, and 13 bases lay between the germline ends. The CDR3 length is 17 residues. DNA for the CDR3: TGCGCCAGCAGCCAAGGTGAGGGGGGGCGCTCCTACAATGAGCAGTTCTTC. Translated, it gives CASSQGEGGRSYNEQFF.

The V call is TRBV9, the J call TRBJ1-4; TRBD1 aligns across 10 bases. In germline, CDR1 is SGDLS, CDR2 YYNGEE. CDR3 length: 14 residues. With V trimmed by 3 bases and J by 6 bases, 2 bases remained unmatched. This CDR3 reads CASSEGQGYEKLFF. CDR3 sequence (DNA): TGTGCCAGCAGCGAGGGACAGGGGTATGAAAAACTGTTTTTT.

The chain recombines TRBV9 with TRBJ1-2; D ambiguous. The V gene's germline CDR1 is SGDLS and CDR2 YYNGEE. V shed 0 bases and J shed 3 bases, with 18 bases lying between them. There are 17 residues in the CDR3. As DNA, the CDR3 is TGTGCCAGCAGCGTAGGGGAGGACTTCATCGGGGACTATGGCTACACCTTC. It encodes CASSVGEDFIGDYGYTF.

The rearrangement joins TRBV20-1 to TRBJ1-2, with D possibly TRBD1 on 6 matching bases. The CDR3 runs 9 residues. Trimming cost V 3 bases and J 11 bases, with 7 bases left between them. The germline CDR1 and CDR2 sequences are DFQATT and SNEGSKA (reference sequence). CDR3 sequence (DNA): TGCAGTGCTAGTACAGGGTACACCTTC. Its protein is CSASTGYTF.

This clone was observed a handful of times. The DNA for the CDR3 is TGTGCCAGCAGATTTAGCTCCTATAATTCACCCCTCCACTTT. This gives the protein CASRFSSYNSPLHF. The J gene is TRBJ1-6, the V gene TRBV27; D ambiguous. The CDR3 contains 14 residues. CDR1 is MNHEY and CDR2 is SMNVEV in the germline V gene (reference sequence). V lost 6 bases and J lost 0, with 6 bases in between.

This clone was recorded a few times. The chain employs TRBV10-3 and TRBJ2-7; 7 bases are shared with TRBD1. Germline CDR1 reads ENHRY; CDR2 reads SYGVKD. The V gene end was trimmed by 3 bases and the J gene end by 3 bases; junction bases not matched to a gene: 8. The CDR3 extends over 15 amino acids. This chain's CDR3 is CAISERQGNNYEQYF. CDR3 nucleotide sequence: TGTGCCATCAGTGAACGACAGGGAAATAACTACGAGCAGTACTTC.

The V gene is TRBV6-5, the J gene TRBJ2-7; D not certain. The CDR3 spans 13 residues. CDR1 and CDR2 from the germline V gene are MNHEY and SVGAGI. Trimming removed 6 bases from V and 7 bases from J, with 16 bases in between. The CDR3 reads CASSPRPLREQYF. The CDR3 DNA follows: TGTGCCAGCAGCCCCCGCCCGCTTCGGGAGCAGTACTTC.

The rearrangement joins TRBV11-2 to TRBJ2-3; D not certain. CDR3 size: 15 residues. Germline V gene data show CDR1 as SGHAT and CDR2 as FQNNGV. Between the trimmed V and J ends, which lost 4 bases and 4 bases, there was a span of 15 bases. This CDR3 reads CASSSRRSLSDTQYF. The CDR3 DNA sequence: TGTGCCAGCAGCTCTCGGAGAAGCCTATCAGATACGCAGTATTTT. The variable domain in full, completed from reference TRBV11-2 and TRBJ2-3, reads EAGVAQSPRYKIIEKRQSVAFWCNPISGHATLYWYQQILGQGPKLLIQFQNNGVVDDSQLPKDRFSAERLKGVDSTLKIQPAKLEDSAVYLCASSSRRSLSDTQYFGPGTRLTVL.